The entry that follows covers one T cell receptor (beta chain) sequence. As yet, its antigen is unknown. It is unclear where the CDR3 begins or ends on the DNA, so no DNA is shown, and the CDR3 is as TCRdb lists it. Authors of the study amplified TCR beta CDR3 regions from RNA transcripts. The primer set for the first-round RT-PCR of the TCR CDR3 was HTBI. MiXCR, run by TCRdb on the multiplex PCR reads, gives a single entry per CDR3 protein. The data show some 570,000 distinct CDR3 sequences, with 14% seen just once and roughly 7% held by the top ten. Ends included, the CDR3 has 20 residues. In germline, CDR1 is SGHNT, CDR2 YENEEA. The data derive from a study of T cells in Graves' hyperthyroidism and ophthalmopathy. Looking at the study overall: At the time of initial diagnosis and before any treatment, peripheral blood was collected.

Study-wide points: Blood also contained most expanded thyroid clonotypes above 0.001.

Exclusion of a patient resulted from uncontrolled infection, other autoimmune disease, pregnancy or lactation. The diagnoses drew upon clinical symptoms, serum thyroxine and TRAb, thyroid ultrasound and orbital computed tomography. The sample consisted of blood. This chain links TRBV11-3 with TRBJ1-2; the tabulated D call, TRBD1, remains unverified against the DNA. This sequence originates from a woman younger than 30 with Graves' ophthalmopathy. This chain's CDR3 is CASSFYICSALQEVVYGYTF.